The clone carrying this T cell receptor (beta chain) turned up a few times. The data were taken from a study of T cell responses to AZD1222 COVID-19 vaccine. Sequenced by immunoSEQ multiplex PCR; TCRdb stores in-frame clones only, minus some. This sample has around 53,000 clones, with about 86% found just once. The sequencing here drew on peripheral blood, taken 28 days after the second AZD1222 dose. The clonotype comes from an adult who received the AZD1222 COVID-19 vaccine.

CDR3 amino acids: CASSRDRGLNGELFF. In DNA form, the CDR3 reads TGTGCCAGCAGCCGGGACAGGGGGCTAAACGGGGAGCTGTTTTTT. V and J are TRBV7-2 and TRBJ2-2, with TRBD1 identical over 12 bases. In germline, CDR1 is SGHTA, CDR2 FQGNSA. CDR3 length: 15 amino acids. With V trimmed by 5 bases and J by 7 bases, 5 bases remained unmatched.